The entry below describes one T cell receptor beta chain. This sample is drawn from a study of blood T cell repertoires in COVID-19. Trimming took off 6 bases at V and 0 bases at J, with 12 bases between the two ends. The CDR3 totals 14 residues. Per the germline V gene, CDR1 is MNHEY and CDR2 is SVGAGI. The method was immunoSEQ multiplex PCR; TCRdb's version includes in-frame clones alone and lacks a portion of them. The profile shows around 140,000 clones, approximately 84% of them singletons. Adults between about 18 and 95 years of age took part from under 30 US areas. The sample consisted of PBMCs or T cells enriched from blood (not recorded which). This sequence was found in a woman in her forties or fifties with acute COVID-19. This chain uses TRBV6-5 with TRBJ2-7; D might be TRBD1 (5 bases). Here the CDR3 reads CASRPRRDSYEQYF. The DNA for the CDR3 is TGTGCCAGCAGGCCCCGCAGGGACTCCTACGAGCAGTACTTC.